These 2 T cell receptor beta chains originate from one sample sequenced in a study of PD-1 blockade in classical Hodgkin lymphoma. Each patient's relapse followed autologous stem cell transplantation, and brentuximab vedotin exposure varied. Sequencing was performed with immunoSEQ multiplex PCR; in TCRdb, only in-frame clones are kept and a portion is missing. This table holds more than 50,000 clones, about 70% found once. Sequenced here: peripheral blood mononuclear cells (PBMCs), sampled before the second cycle of nivolumab. All receptors come from a human donor with classical Hodgkin lymphoma.

The genes are TRBV7-6 and TRBJ2-7, with TRBD2 as a possible D gene (5 bases). Germline V CDR1 and CDR2: SGHVS, FNYEAQ. Trimming cost V 1 base and J 5 bases, with 6 bases left between them. CDR3 size: 12 residues. CDR3 in amino acids: CASSLVGDEQYF. The CDR3 DNA reads as TGTGCCAGCAGCTTAGTCGGGGACGAGCAGTACTTC.

This clone turned up a few times. V usage is TRBV6-5 and J usage is TRBJ1-2, with D unresolved. V was clipped by 2 bases and J by 7 bases, with 14 bases between them. Germline values: CDR1 MNHEY, CDR2 SVGAGI. CDR3 length equals 14 residues. As DNA, the CDR3 is TGTGCCAGCAGTTACGGCGCAGGTTTGAGTGGCTACACCTTC. Translated: CASSYGAGLSGYTF.